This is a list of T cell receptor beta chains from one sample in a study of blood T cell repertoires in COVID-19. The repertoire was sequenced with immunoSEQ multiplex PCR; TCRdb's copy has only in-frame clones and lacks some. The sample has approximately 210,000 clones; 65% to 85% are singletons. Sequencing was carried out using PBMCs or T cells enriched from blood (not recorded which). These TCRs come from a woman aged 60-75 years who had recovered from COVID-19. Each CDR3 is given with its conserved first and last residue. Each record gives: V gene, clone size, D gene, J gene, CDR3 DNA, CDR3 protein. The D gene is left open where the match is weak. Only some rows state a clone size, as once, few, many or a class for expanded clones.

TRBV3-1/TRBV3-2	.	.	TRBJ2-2	TGTGCCAGCAGCCAAGGTTGGGGCGGTCGGGCCGGGGAGCTGTTTTTT	CASSQGWGGRAGELFF
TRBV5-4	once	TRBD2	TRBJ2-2	TGTGCCAGCAGCTTGGTAGCGGGAGAATCCGGGGAGCTGTTTTTT	CASSLVAGESGELFF
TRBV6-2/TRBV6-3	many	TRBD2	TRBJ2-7	TGTGCCATCAGTAGCGGGGAGACCTCCTACGAGCAGTACTTC	CAISSGETSYEQYF
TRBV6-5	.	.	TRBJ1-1	TGTGCCAGCAGTCAGTTGTTGAACACTGAAGCTTTCTTT	CASSQLLNTEAFF
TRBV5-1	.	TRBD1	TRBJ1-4	TGCGCCAGCAGCATAAGACAGGGTCGGTATGAAAAACTGTTTTTT	CASSIRQGRYEKLFF
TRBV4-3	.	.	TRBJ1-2	TGCGCCAGCAGCCAAGATTCTACACAGTCCTATGGCTACACCTTC	CASSQDSTQSYGYTF
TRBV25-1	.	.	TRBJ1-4	TGTGCCAGCAGTGAGATCAACAGAGATGAAAAACTGTTTTTT	CASSEINRDEKLFF
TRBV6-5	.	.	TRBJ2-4	TGTGCCAGCAGTTACTCCCAGGACACAGCCAAAAACATTCAGTACTTC	CASSYSQDTAKNIQYF
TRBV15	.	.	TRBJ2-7	TGTGCCACCAGCGCTCATGGAGGTGTTACCTACGAGCAGTACTTC	CATSAHGGVTYEQYF
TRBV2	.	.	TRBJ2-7	TGTGCCAGCAGTGATTCTTCGGACAGCAGCTACGAGCAGTACTTC	CASSDSSDSSYEQYF
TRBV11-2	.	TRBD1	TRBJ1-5	TGTGCCAGCAGCCCCGGGACAGGGGGTGGTCAGCCCCAGCATTTT	CASSPGTGGGQPQHF
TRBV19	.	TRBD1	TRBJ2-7	TGTGCCAGTAGTAACGGACAGGCCCTCTCCTACGAGCAGTACTTC	CASSNGQALSYEQYF
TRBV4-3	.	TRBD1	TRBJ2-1	TGCGCCAGCAGCCGGGGACAGGGGCTCAATGAGCAGTTCTTC	CASSRGQGLNEQFF
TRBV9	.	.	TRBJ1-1	TGTGCCAGCAGTCTCGGACAGAACACTGAAGCTTTCTTT	CASSLGQNTEAFF
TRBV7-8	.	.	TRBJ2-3	TGTGCCAGCAGCCCGACGGGAATAGATACGCAGTATTTT	CASSPTGIDTQYF
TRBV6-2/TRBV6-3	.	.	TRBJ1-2	TGTGCCAGCAGTTACCGGACTAGTTCAGGCTACACCTTC	CASSYRTSSGYTF
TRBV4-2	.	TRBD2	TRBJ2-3	TGTGCCAGCAGCCAAGATAGCGGGGGGGGCACAGATACGCAGTATTTT	CASSQDSGGGTDTQYF
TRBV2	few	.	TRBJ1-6	TGTGCCAGCAAGGCGGCAGGGTCAAGGAATTCACCCCTCCACTTT	CASKAAGSRNSPLHF
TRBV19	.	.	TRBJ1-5	TGTGCCAGTAGTCAGGGTGTGGGTCAGCCCCAGCATTTT	CASSQGVGQPQHF
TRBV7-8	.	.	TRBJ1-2	TGTGCCAGCAGCTTAGAGACCCAGGGTGCTGGCTACACCTTC	CASSLETQGAGYTF
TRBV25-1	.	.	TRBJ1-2	TGTGCCAGCAGTGACAGGGGTTTCTATGGCTACACCTTC	CASSDRGFYGYTF
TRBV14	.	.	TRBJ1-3	TGTGCCAGCAGCCCGCAAATGACACTCCCTGGAAACACCATATATTTT	CASSPQMTLPGNTIYF
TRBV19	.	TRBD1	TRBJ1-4	TGTGCCAGTAGTATATACCGGACAGGGACAAAGGAAAAACTGTTTTTT	CASSIYRTGTKEKLFF
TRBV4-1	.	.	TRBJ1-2	TGCGCCAGCAGCCAAGATCGGGGCTTGGGTCCCGGGACAAAGTTTGGCTACACCTTC	CASSQDRGLGPGTKFGYTF
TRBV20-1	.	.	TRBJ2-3	TGCAGTGCTAGTAGACAGGGCACAGATACGCAGTATTTT	CSASRQGTDTQYF
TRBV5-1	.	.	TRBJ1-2	TGCGCCAGCAGCTTAGGACAAGACTATGGCTACACCTTC	CASSLGQDYGYTF
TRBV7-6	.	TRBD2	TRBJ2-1	TGTGCCAGCAGCTTAAGTAGCGGGAGCCCCAATGAGCAGTTCTTC	CASSLSSGSPNEQFF
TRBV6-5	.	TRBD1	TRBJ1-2	TGTGCCAGCAATCAACAGGGGAATGGCTACACCTTC	CASNQQGNGYTF
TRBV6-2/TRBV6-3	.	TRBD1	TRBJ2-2	TGTGCCAGCAGTACCAACAGTCTAACAGGGGTTTTAGCGACCGGGGAGCTGTTTTTT	CASSTNSLTGVLATGELFF
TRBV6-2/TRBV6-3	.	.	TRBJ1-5	TGTGCCAGCAGCCGCAAACCGGACACTAGCAATCAGCCCCAGCATTTT	CASSRKPDTSNQPQHF
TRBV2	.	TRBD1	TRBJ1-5	TGTGCCAGCAGCCGGACAGGGCCTAGCAATCAGCCCCAGCATTTT	CASSRTGPSNQPQHF
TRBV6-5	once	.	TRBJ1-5	TGTGCCAGCAGTTACCCCGGACCCAGAGGGCAATCAGCCCAGCATTTT	CASSYPGPRGQSAQHF
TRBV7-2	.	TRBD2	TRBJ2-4	TGTGCCAGCAGCCTCTTGACTAGCGGGAGAAACATTCAGTACTTC	CASSLLTSGRNIQYF
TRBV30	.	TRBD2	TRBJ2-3	TGTGCCTGGAGTCCACTTACTAGCGGGAGGTTTAGCACAGATACGCAGTATTTT	CAWSPLTSGRFSTDTQYF
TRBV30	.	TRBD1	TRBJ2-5	TGTGCCTGGACCAGGGGGACAGGGGTGGGGGAGACCCAGTACTTC	CAWTRGTGVGETQYF
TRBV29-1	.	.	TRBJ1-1	TGCAGCGTTGTAGGGGGACGCACTGAAGCTTTCTTT	CSVVGGRTEAFF
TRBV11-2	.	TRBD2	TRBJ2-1	TGTGCCAGCAGCTTAGCTAGCGGACCTTACAATGAGCAGTTCTTC	CASSLASGPYNEQFF
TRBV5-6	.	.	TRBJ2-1	TGTGCCAGCAGCCCCGCCCGGGTCAATGAGCAGTTCTTC	CASSPARVNEQFF
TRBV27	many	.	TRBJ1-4	TGTGCCAGCAGTCAATACTATGGTCTGATGGGTGAAAAACTGTTTTTT	CASSQYYGLMGEKLFF
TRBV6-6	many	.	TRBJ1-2	TGTGCCAGCAGTTACTCCCGGGACACCGCTAACTATGGCTACACCTTC	CASSYSRDTANYGYTF
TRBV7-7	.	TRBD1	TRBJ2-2	TGTGCCAGCAGCCTCGGGACAGGGGGCATCACCGGGGAGCTGTTTTTT	CASSLGTGGITGELFF
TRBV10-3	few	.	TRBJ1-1	TGTGCCATCAGTGATTCGGCAGGAAAGACCACTGAAGCTTTCTTT	CAISDSAGKTTEAFF
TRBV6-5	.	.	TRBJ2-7	TGTGCCAGCAGTCAGGGGACCTCCTACGAGCAGTACTTC	CASSQGTSYEQYF
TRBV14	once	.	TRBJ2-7	TGTGCCAGCAGCCATTGGCCGGACAGACCTTACGAGCAGTACTTC	CASSHWPDRPYEQYF
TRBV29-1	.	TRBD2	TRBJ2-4	TGCAGCGTTGGTACTAGCGGGGGGTCCGGGGACATTCAGTACTTC	CSVGTSGGSGDIQYF
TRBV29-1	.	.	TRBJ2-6	TGCAGCGTTGAAGGCACAGGGCACCCCAACGTCCTGACTTTC	CSVEGTGHPNVLTF
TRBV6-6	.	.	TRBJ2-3	TGTGCCAGCACCCTGGGCAGCCCTAGCACAGATACGCAGTATTTT	CASTLGSPSTDTQYF
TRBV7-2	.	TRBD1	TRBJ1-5	TGTGCCAGCAATGAAGGACAGGCAAATCAGCCCCAGCATTTT	CASNEGQANQPQHF
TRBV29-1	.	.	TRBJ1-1	TGCAGCGCCGCCGGGGGGGAGGGCAACACTGAAGCTTTCTTT	CSAAGGEGNTEAFF
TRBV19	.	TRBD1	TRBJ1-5	TGTGCCAGTAGGGGGACAGGGGGTATCGATCAGCCCCAGCATTTT	CASRGTGGIDQPQHF
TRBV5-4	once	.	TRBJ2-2	TGTGCCAGCAGCGTGGCCGGGGTCGCCCCCCGGGAGCTGTTTTTT	CASSVAGVAPRELFF